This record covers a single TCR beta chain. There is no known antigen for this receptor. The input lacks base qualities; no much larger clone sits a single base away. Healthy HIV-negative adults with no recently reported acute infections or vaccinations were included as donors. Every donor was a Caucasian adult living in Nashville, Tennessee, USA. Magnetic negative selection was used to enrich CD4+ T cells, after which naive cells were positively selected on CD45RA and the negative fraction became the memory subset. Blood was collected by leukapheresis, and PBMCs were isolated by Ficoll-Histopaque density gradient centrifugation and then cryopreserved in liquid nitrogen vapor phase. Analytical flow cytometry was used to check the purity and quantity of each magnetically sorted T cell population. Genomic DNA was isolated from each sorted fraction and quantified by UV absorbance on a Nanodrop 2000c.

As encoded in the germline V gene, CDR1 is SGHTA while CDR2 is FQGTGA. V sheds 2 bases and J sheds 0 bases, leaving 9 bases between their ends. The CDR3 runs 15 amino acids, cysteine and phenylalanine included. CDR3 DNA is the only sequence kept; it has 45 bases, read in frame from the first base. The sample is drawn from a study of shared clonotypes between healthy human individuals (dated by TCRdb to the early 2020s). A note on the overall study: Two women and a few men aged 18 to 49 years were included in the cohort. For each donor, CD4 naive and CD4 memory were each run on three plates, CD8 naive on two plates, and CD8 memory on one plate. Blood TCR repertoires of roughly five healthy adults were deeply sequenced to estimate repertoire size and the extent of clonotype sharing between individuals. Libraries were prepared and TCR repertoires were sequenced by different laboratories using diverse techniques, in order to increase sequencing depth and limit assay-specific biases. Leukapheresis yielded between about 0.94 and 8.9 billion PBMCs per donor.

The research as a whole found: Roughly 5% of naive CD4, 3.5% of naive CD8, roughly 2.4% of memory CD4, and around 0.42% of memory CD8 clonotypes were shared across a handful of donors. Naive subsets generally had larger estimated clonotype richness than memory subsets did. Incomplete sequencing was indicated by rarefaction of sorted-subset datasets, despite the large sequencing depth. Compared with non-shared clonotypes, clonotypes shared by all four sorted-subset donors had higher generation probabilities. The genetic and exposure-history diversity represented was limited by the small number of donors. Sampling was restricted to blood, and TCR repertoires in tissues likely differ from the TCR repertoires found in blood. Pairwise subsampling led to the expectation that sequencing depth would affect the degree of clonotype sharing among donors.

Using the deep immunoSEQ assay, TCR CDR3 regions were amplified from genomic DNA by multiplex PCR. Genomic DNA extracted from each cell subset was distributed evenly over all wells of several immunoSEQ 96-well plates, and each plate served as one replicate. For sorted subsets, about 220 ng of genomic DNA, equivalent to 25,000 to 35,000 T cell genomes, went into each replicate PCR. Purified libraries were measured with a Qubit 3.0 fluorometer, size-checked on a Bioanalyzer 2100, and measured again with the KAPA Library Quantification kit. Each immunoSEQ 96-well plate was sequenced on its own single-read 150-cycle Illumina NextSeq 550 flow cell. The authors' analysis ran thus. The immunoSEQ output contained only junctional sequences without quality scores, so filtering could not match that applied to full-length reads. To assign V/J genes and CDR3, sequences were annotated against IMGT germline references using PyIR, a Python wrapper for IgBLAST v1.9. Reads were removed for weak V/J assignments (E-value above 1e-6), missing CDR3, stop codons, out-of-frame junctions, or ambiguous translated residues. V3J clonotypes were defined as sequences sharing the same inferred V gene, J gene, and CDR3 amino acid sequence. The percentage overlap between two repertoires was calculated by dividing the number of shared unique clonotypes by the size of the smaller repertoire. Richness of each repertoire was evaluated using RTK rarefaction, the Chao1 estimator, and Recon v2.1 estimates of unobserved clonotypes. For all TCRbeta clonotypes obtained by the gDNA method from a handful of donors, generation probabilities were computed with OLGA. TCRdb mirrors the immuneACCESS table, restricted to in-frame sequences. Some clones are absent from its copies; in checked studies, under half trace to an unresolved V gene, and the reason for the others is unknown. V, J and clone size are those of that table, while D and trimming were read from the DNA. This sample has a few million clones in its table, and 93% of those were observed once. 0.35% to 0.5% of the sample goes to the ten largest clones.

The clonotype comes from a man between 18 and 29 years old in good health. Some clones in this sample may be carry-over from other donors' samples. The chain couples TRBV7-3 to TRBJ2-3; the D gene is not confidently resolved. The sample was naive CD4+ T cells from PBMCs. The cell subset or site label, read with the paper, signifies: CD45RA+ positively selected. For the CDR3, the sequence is CASSLGLMSTDTQYF. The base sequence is TGTGCCAGCAGCTTAGGGCTGATGAGCACAGATACGCAGTATTTT.